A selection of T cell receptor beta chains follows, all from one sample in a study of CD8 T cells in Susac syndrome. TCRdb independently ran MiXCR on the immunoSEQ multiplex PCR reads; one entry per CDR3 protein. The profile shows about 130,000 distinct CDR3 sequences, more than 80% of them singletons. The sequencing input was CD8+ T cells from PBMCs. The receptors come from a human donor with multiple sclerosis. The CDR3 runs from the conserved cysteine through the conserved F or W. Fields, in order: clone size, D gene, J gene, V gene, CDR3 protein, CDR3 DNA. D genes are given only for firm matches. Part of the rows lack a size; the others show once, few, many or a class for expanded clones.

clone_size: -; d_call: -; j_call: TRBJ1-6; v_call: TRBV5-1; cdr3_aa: CASRPTDGRSYNSPLHF; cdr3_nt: TGCGCCAGCAGGCCTACGGACGGCCGCTCCTATAATTCACCCCTCCACTTT
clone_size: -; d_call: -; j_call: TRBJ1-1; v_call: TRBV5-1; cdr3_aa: CASSLVPEAEAFF; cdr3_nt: TGCGCCAGCAGCTTGGTACCCGAAGCAGAAGCTTTCTTT
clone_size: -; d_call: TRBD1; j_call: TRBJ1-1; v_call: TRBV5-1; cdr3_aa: CASGVDRENTEAFF; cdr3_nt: TGCGCCAGCGGGGTTGACAGGGAGAACACTGAAGCTTTCTTT
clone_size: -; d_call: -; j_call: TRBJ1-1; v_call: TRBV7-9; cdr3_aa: CASSGGVGFLTEAFF; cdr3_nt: TGTGCCAGCAGCGGGGGAGTAGGGTTCCTGACTGAAGCTTTCTTT
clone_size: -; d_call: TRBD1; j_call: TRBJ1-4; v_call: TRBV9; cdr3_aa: CASSISGTDNEKLFF; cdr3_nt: TGTGCCAGCAGCATTTCCGGGACAGATAATGAAAAACTGTTTTTT
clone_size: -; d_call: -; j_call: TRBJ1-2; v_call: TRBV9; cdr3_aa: CASSVAGKARVDGYTF; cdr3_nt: TGTGCCAGCAGCGTAGCTGGAAAAGCCAGGGTGGATGGCTACACCTTC
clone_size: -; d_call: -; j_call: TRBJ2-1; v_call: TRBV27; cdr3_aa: CASSLSRGNEQFF; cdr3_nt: TGTGCCAGCAGTTTATCGAGGGGGAATGAGCAGTTCTTC
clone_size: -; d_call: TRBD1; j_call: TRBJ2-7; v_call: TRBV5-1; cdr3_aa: CASSSGQGTDF; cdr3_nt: TGCGCCAGCAGCTCGGGACAGGGAACGGACTTC
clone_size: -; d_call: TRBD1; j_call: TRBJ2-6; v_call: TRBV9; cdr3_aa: CASSGDRAPPSSGANVLTF; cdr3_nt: TGTGCCAGCAGCGGGGACAGGGCCCCCCCCAGCTCTGGGGCCAACGTCCTGACTTTC
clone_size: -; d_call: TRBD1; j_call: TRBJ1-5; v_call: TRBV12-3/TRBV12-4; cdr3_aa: CASSSDRDNQPQHF; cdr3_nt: TGTGCCAGCAGTTCGGACAGGGACAATCAGCCCCAGCATTTT
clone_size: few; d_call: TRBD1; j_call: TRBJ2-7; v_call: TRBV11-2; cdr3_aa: CASSSRDRVYEQYF; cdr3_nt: TGTGCCAGCAGCTCCCGGGACAGGGTCTACGAGCAGTACTTC